This TCR beta chain was captured by sequencing in a study of technical replicates of blood from a few donors. Data came from immunoSEQ multiplex PCR; TCRdb stores just in-frame clones and leaves some out. The repertoire consists of about 82,000 clones, with over 90% occurring once and the leading ten covering under 0.5%. Germline V gene data show CDR1 as SGHTA and CDR2 as FQGNSA. The CDR3 loop spans 15 amino acids. Deletions cut 1 base from V and 0 bases from J, with 10 bases between. The V call is TRBV7-2, the J call TRBJ2-7, with unresolved D. The TCR comes from a human donor in good health. The sample consisted of T cells isolated from PBMCs. The CDR3 DNA sequence: TGTGCCAGCAGCTTAGGGTTGGGCGCCTCCTACGAGCAGTACTTC. As protein: CASSLGLGASYEQYF.